This entry is about one T cell receptor (beta chain). Its antigen is currently unknown. These data originate in a study of fetal regulatory T cell absence and autoimmunity. General observations from the study: Oligoclonal TCR enrichment in pancreas over cord blood reached over 90-fold for some clones.

Sequencing was at survey level. Repertoires were generated with immunoSEQ multiplex PCR, while TCRdb's copy carries only in-frame clones and drops some. The table includes about 50,000 clones, roughly four fifths detected once. The CDR3 length is 15 residues. Germline lookup yields CDR1 SNHLY and CDR2 FYNNEI. V lost 3 bases to trimming and J lost 0 bases, with 9 bases between them. The origin of this receptor is a newborn boy with IPEX syndrome. Sequencing input: cord blood. V usage is TRBV2 and J usage is TRBJ2-1; D is unclear. The CDR3 sequence: CASSDYANSYNEQFF. CDR3 bases: TGTGCCAGCAGTGATTACGCGAACTCCTACAATGAGCAGTTCTTC.